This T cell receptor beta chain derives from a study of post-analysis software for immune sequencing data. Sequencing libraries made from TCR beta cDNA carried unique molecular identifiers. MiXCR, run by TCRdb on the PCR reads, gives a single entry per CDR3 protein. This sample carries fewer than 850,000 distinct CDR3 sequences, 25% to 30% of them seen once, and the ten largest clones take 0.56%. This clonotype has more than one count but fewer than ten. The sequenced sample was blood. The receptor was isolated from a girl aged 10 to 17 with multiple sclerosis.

The CDR3 loop is CASSYNDRGSNSYNEQFF. The CDR3 bases are TGTGCCAGCAGTTACAACGACAGGGGCTCTAATTCCTACAATGAGCAGTTCTTC. The rearrangement joins TRBV6-2 or TRBV6-3 to TRBJ2-1; 8 positions match TRBD1. The germline gives CDR1 MNHEY, CDR2 SVGEGT. CDR3 length: 18 residues. The V gene end was trimmed by 2 bases and the J gene end by 1 base; junction bases not matched to a gene: 10.